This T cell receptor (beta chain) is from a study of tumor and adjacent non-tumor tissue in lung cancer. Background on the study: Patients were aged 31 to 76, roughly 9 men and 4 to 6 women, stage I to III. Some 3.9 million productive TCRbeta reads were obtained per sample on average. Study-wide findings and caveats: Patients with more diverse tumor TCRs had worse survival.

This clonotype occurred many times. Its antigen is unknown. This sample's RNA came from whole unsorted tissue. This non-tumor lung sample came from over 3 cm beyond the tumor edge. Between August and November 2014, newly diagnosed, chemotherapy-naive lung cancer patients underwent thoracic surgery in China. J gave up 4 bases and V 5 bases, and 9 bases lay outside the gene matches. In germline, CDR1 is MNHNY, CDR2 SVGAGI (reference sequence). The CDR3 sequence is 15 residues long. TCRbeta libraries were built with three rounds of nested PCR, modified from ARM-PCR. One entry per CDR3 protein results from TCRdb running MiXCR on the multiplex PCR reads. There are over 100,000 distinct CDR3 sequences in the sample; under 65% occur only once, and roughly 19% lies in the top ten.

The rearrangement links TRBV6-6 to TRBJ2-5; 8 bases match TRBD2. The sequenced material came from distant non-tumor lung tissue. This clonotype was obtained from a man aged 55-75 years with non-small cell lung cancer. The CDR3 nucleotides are TGTGCCAGCAGTCGAGCGGGAGAGACGGCAGAGACCCAGTACTTC. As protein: CASSRAGETAETQYF.